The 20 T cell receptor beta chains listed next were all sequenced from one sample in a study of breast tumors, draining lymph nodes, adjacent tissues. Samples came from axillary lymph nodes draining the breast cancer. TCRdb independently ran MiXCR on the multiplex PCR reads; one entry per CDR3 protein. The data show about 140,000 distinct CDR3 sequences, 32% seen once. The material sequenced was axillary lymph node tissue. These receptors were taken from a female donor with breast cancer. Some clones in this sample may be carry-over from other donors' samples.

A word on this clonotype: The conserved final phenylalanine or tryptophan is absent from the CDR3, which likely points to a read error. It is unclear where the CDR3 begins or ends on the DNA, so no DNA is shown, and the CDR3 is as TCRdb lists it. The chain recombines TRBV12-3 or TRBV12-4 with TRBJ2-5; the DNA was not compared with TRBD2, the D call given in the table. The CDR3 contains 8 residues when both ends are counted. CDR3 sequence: CASSWGLA.

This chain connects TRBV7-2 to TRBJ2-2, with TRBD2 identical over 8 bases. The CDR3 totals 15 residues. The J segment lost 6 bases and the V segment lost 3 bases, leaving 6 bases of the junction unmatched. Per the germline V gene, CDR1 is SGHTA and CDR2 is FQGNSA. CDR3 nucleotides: TGTGCCAGCAGCTTTAGCGGGGCTCGGGCCGGGGAGCTGTTTTTT. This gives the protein CASSFSGARAGELFF.

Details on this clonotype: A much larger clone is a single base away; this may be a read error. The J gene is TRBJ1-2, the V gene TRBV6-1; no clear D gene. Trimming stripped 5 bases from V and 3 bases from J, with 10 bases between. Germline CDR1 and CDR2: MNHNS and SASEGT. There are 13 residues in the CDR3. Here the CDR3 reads CASSQYTDYGYTF. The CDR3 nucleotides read TGTGCCAGCAGTCAATATACAGACTATGGCTACACCTTC.

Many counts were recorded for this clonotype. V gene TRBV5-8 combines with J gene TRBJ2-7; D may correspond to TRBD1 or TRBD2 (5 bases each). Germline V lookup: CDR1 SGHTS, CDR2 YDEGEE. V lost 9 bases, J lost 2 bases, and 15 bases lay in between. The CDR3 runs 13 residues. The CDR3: CATQAGATYEQYV. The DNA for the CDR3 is TGTGCCACCCAGGCCGGGGCCACCTACGAGCAGTACGTC.

The CDR3 region is CASGFSGGGQYF. For the CDR3, the DNA is TGTGCTAGTGGTTTCTCGGGGGGTGGGCAGTACTTC. The chain uses TRBV12-5 and TRBJ2-7; 7 bases are shared with TRBD2. The CDR3 consists of 12 residues. Germline-derived CDR1 and CDR2 are LGHNT and FRNRAP. V shed 3 bases, J shed 9 bases, and the junction held 5 bases outside the gene matches.

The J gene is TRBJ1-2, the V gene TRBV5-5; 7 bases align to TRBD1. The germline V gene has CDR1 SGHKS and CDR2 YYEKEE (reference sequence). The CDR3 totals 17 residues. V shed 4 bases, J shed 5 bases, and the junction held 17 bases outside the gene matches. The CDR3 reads CASSPRPIGQENYGYTF. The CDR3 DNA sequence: TGTGCCAGCAGCCCGCGACCTATAGGACAGGAAAATTATGGCTACACCTTC. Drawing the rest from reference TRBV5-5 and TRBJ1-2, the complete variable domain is DAGVTQSPTHLIKTRGQQVTLRCSPISGHKSVSWYQQVLGQGPQFIFQYYEKEERGRGNFPDRFSARQFPNYSSELNVNALLLGDSALYLCASSPRPIGQENYGYTFGSGTRLTVV.

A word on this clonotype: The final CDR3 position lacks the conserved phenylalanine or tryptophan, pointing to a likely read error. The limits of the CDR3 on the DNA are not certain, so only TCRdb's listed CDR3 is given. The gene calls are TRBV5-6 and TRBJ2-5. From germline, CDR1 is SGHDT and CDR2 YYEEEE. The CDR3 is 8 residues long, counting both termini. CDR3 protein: CASSSVLR.

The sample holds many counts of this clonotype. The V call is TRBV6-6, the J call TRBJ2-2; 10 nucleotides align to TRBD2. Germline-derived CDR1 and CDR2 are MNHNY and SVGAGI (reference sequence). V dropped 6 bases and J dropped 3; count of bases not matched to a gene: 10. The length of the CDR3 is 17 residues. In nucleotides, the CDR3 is TGTGCCAGCAGCCAAGCGGGTCTAGCGGGGGACACCGGGGAGCTGTTTTTT. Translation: CASSQAGLAGDTGELFF.

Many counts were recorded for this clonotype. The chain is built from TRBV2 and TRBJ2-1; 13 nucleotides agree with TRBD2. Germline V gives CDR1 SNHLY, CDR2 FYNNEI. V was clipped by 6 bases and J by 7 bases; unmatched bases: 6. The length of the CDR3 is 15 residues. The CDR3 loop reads CASRRLAGGRNEQFF. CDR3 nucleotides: TGTGCCAGCAGGCGACTAGCGGGGGGTAGGAATGAGCAGTTCTTC.

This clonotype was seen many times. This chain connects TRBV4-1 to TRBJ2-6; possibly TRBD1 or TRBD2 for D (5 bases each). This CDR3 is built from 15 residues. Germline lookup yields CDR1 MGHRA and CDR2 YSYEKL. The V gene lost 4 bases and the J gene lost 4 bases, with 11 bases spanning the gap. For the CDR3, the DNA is TGCGCCAGCAGCCCCTTGGGGGACGGGGCCAACGTCCTGACTTTC. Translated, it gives CASSPLGDGANVLTF.

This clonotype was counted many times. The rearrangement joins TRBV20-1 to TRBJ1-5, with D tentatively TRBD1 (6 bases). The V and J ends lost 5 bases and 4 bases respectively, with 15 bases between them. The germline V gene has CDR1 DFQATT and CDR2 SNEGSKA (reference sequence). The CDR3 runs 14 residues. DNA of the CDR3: TGCAGTGCTCAGGGACATGGACCTAATCAGCCCCAGCATTTT. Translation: CSAQGHGPNQPQHF.

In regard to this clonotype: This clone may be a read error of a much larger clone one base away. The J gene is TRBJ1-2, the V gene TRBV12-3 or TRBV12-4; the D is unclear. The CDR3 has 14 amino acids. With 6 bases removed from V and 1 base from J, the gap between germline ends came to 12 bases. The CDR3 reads CASRNTTVNYGYTF. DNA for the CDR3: TGTGCCAGCAGGAACACCACAGTTAACTATGGCTACACCTTC.

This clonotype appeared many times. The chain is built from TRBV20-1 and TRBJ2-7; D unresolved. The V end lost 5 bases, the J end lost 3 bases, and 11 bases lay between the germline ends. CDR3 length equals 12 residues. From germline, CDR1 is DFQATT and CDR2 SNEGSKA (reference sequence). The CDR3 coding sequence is TGCAGTGCTGTCCAGAGTAGCTACGAGCAGTACTTC. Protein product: CSAVQSSYEQYF.

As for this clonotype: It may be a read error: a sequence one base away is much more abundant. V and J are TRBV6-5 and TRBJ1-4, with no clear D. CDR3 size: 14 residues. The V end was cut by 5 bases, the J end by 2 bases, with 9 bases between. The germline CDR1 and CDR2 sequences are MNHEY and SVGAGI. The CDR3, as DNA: TGTGCCAGCAGTCCTCGACGGACTAATGAAAAACTGTTTTTT. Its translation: CASSPRRTNEKLFF.

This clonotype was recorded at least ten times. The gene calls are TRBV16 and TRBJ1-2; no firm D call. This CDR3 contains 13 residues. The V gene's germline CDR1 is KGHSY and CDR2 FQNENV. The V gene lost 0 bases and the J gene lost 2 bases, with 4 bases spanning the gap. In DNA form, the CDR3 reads TGTGCCAGCAGCCAATCTGGCAACTATGGCTACACCTTC. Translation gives CASSQSGNYGYTF. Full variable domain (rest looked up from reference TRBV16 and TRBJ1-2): GEEVAQTPKHLVRGEGQKAKLYCAPIKGHSYVFWYQQVLKNEFKFLISFQNENVFDETGMPKERFSAKCLPNSPCSLEIQATKLEDSAVYFCASSQSGNYGYTFGSGTRLTVV.

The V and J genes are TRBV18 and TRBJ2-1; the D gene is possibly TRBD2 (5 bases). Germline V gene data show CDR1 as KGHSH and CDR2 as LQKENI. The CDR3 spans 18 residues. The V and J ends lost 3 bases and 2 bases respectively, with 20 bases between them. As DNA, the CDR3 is TGTGCCAGCTCACCCACTCCCCCGGGGAGCAGGACCTACAATGAGCAGTTCTTC. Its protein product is CASSPTPPGSRTYNEQFF.

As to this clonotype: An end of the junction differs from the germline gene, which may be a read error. CDR3 protein: CASSYLPEQGFSGEPFF. The CDR3 DNA reads as TGTGCCAGCAGCTACCTACCGGAACAGGGATTTTCGGGGGAGCCGTTTTTT. The V gene is TRBV7-9, the J gene TRBJ2-2, with D perhaps TRBD1 or TRBD2 (6 bases each). The CDR3 length is 17 residues. The germline V gene has CDR1 SEHNR and CDR2 FQNEAQ (reference sequence).

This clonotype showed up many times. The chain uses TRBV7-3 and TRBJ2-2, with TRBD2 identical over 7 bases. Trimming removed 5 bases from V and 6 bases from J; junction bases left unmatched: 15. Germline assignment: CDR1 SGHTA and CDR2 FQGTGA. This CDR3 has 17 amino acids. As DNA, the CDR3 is TGTGCCAGCAGCCCCAATTCGGGGGGACTATACGCCGGGGAGCTGTTTTTT. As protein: CASSPNSGGLYAGELFF.

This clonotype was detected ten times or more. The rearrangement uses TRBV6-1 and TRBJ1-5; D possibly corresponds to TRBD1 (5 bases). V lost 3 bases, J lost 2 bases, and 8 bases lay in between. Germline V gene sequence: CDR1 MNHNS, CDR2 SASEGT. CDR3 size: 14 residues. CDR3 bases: TGTGCCAGCAGTGAGGGGCAGGGCAATCAGCCCCAGCATTTT. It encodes CASSEGQGNQPQHF.

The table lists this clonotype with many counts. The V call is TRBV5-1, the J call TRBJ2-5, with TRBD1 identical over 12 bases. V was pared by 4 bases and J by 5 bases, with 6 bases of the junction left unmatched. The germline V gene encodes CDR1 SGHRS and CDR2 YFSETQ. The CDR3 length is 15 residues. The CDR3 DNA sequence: TGCGCCAGCAGCCCGGGACAGGGGGCGCGGGAGACCCAGTACTTC. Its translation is CASSPGQGARETQYF.